Below are 26 T cell receptor beta chains sequenced from a single sample in a study of blood T cells in healthy people across ages. A second PCR, run for roughly 7 to 11 cycles, used a sample-barcoded 5' primer plus a J-beta primer mix. From the 5' RACE reads, TCRdb called clonotypes with MiXCR, one entry per CDR3 protein. This table has just under 900,000 distinct CDR3 sequences, 25% to 30% appearing once. The specimen sequenced was blood. These receptor sequences come from an elderly woman in good health.

About this clonotype: This may stem from a read error, because a much larger clone lies one nucleotide away. This chain uses TRBV11-2 with TRBJ2-1; unclear D gene. The CDR3 runs to 16 residues. Germline V lookup: CDR1 SGHAT, CDR2 FQNNGV. The CDR3 nucleotides read TGTGCCAGCAACTTAGACGCTGGCGGCCCCTACAATGAGCAGTTCTTC. Its translation is CASNLDAGGPYNEQFF. The full variable domain, with the rest looked up from reference TRBV11-2 and TRBJ2-1, is EAGVAQSPRYKIIEKRQSVAFWCNPISGHATLYWYQQILGQGPKLLIQFQNNGVVDDSQLPKDRFSAERLKGVDSTLKIQPAKLEDSAVYLCASNLDAGGPYNEQFFGPGTRLTVL.

The sample holds many counts of this clonotype. This chain uses TRBV7-8 with TRBJ2-7; D perhaps matches TRBD1 (5 bases). The CDR3 runs 15 residues. Germline CDR1 and CDR2: SGHVS and FQNEAQ. Trimming removed 4 bases from V and 4 bases from J, with 17 bases in between. CDR3 amino acids: CASSSVTRASYEQYF. CDR3 DNA: TGTGCCAGCAGCTCAGTCACCAGGGCTTCTTACGAGCAGTACTTC.

Comments on this clonotype: At one end, the junction sequence differs from germline, possibly due to a read error. This chain links TRBV2 with TRBJ2-5; 8 bases match TRBD1. Germline V gene sequence: CDR1 SNHLY, CDR2 FYNNEI. The CDR3 covers 14 residues. For the CDR3, the DNA is TGTGCCAGCAGCGAAGGACAGGGCGCAGAGACCCAGTACTTC. It specifies CASSEGQGAETQYF. Variable domain in full (rest from reference TRBV2 and TRBJ2-5): EPEVTQTPSHQVTQMGQEVILRCVPISNHLYFYWYRQILGQKVEFLVSFYNNEISEKSEIFDDQFSVERPDGSNFTLKIRSTKLEDSAMYFCASSEGQGAETQYFGPGTRLLVL.

This clonotype showed up many times. V is TRBV20-1 and J is TRBJ2-5, with 7 bases aligning to TRBD2. This CDR3 region has 14 residues. The germline CDR1 and CDR2 sequences are DFQATT and SNEGSKA (reference sequence). Trimming removed 6 bases from V and 1 base from J; junction bases left unmatched: 8. CDR3 sequence: CSALWGGGQETQYF. The DNA of the CDR3 is TGCAGTGCCCTCTGGGGGGGAGGCCAAGAGACCCAGTACTTC.

This clonotype appeared many times. V usage is TRBV20-1 and J usage is TRBJ2-5; tentative D call: TRBD1 (5 bases). Trimming took off 5 bases at V and 5 bases at J, with 12 bases between the two ends. The length of the CDR3 is 12 residues. The germline V gene encodes CDR1 DFQATT and CDR2 SNEGSKA (reference sequence). CDR3 nucleotide sequence: TGCAGTGCTCAGGGCCTCCTGGAGACCCAGTACTTC. Protein: CSAQGLLETQYF.

The chain couples TRBV20-1 to TRBJ2-3; D call uncertain. The germline V and J ends were trimmed by 5 bases and 2 bases, with 2 bases remaining between them. Germline V CDR1 and CDR2: DFQATT, SNEGSKA (reference sequence). The CDR3 sequence is 10 residues long. CDR3 region: CSAYTDTQYF. The CDR3 DNA sequence: TGCAGTGCTTACACAGATACGCAGTATTTT.

This clonotype has just a few counts. The chain has TRBV30 and TRBJ2-1, with 13 bases lining up with TRBD2. Germline lookup yields CDR1 GTSNPN and CDR2 SVGIG (reference sequence). The trim removed 2 bases at V and 15 bases at J, leaving 16 bases unmatched. The CDR3 is made up of 16 amino acids. For the CDR3, the DNA is TGTGCCTGGAGTCTCAGCAGACTAGCGGGGGGCGTGGTCCTGTTCTTC. Protein: CAWSLSRLAGGVVLFF.

The rearrangement joins TRBV7-8 to TRBJ2-5; TRBD2 matches at 11 bases. V shed 3 bases and J 4 bases; nucleotides not matched to a gene: 7. The CDR3 runs to 16 residues. CDR1 is SGHVS and CDR2 is FQNEAQ in the germline V gene. CDR3 loop: CASSLDSGGAVETQYF. In DNA, the CDR3 is TGTGCCAGCAGCTTGGATAGCGGGGGGGCCGTAGAGACCCAGTACTTC.

Only a few counts were recorded for this clonotype. This chain joins TRBV24-1 and TRBJ2-2; TRBD1 agrees at 8 bases. This CDR3 region has 18 residues. Germline loops: CDR1 KGHDR, CDR2 SFDVKD. The V and J ends lost 4 bases and 3 bases, in that order; junction bases with no gene match: 12. The CDR3 bases are TGTGCCACCAGTGAACGGACAGGGCAATACAAGCACACCGGGGAGCTGTTTTTT. Amino acids: CATSERTGQYKHTGELFF.

In its sample, this clonotype was seen many times. CDR3 region: CSARDPGTGDIQYF. The CDR3 bases are TGCAGTGCTAGAGATCCAGGGACAGGGGACATTCAGTACTTC. V usage is TRBV20-1 and J usage is TRBJ2-4, with TRBD1 identical over 10 bases. The CDR3 runs 14 residues. The germline V gene has CDR1 DFQATT and CDR2 SNEGSKA (reference sequence). The junction had 4 bases not matched to a gene; V was cut back by 0 bases and J by 8 bases.

The chain employs TRBV11-2 and TRBJ1-1; 8 bases are a match to TRBD1. Germline V gene data show CDR1 as SGHAT and CDR2 as FQNNGV. Trimming took 3 bases from V and 6 from J; bases not matched to a gene: 6. The CDR3 contains 14 residues. In DNA form, the CDR3 reads TGTGCCAGCAGCTTCGACAGGGGACGGGCTGAAGCTTTCTTT. Its translation: CASSFDRGRAEAFF.

This clonotype has a handful of counts. This chain uses TRBV19 with TRBJ1-2; TRBD1 matches 8 bases. V was clipped by 3 bases and J by 3 bases; unmatched bases: 6. This CDR3 is built from 15 residues. CDR1 and CDR2 from the germline V gene are LNHDA and SQIVND (reference sequence). The DNA of the CDR3 is TGTGCCAGTAGTATCGGGCCAGGGGGCTACTATGGCTACACCTTC. It is translated as CASSIGPGGYYGYTF.

This clonotype was seen a few times. This chain joins TRBV12-3 or TRBV12-4 and TRBJ1-5; D ambiguous. V lost 4 bases and J lost 2, with 12 bases in between. The CDR3 spans 15 residues. CDR3 nucleotide sequence: TGTGCCAGCAGTTCCCAACGGAGCGGCAATCAGCCCCAGCATTTT. This encodes CASSSQRSGNQPQHF.

The genes are TRBV20-1 and TRBJ2-5, with TRBD1 matching over 8 bases. Germline loops: CDR1 DFQATT, CDR2 SNEGSKA (reference sequence). V lost 4 bases to trimming and J lost 7 bases; unmatched junction nucleotides: 14. The CDR3 has 15 residues. This CDR3 reads CSATGQGGTLGTQYF. The CDR3 DNA is TGCAGTGCTACAGGACAGGGCGGGACCCTGGGGACCCAGTACTTC.

The J gene is TRBJ2-7, the V gene TRBV6-5; weak D call: TRBD1 (6 bases). The J call may not be correct, given that the DNA end is closer to TRBJ2-5. The CDR3 contains 14 residues. The germline V gene has CDR1 MNHEY and CDR2 SVGAGI. The CDR3 sequence is CASSAEQGSGTQYF. CDR3 DNA sequence: TGTGCCAGCAGTGCCGAACAGGGATCGGGGACCCAGTACTTC.

The CDR3 here is CASSTRQGLSEKLFF. The CDR3 DNA reads as TGTGCCAGCAGCACCAGACAGGGGTTGAGTGAAAAACTGTTTTTT. This chain uses TRBV7-9 with TRBJ1-4; 8 nucleotides line up with TRBD1. Germline CDR1 is SEHNR and CDR2 is FQNEAQ (reference sequence). J gave up 7 bases and V 5 bases, and 9 bases lay outside the gene matches. The length of the CDR3 is 15 residues.

The chain uses TRBV5-4 and TRBJ2-6; D uncertain. CDR3 length: 17 residues. V shed 2 bases and J shed 0 bases, with 12 bases lying between them. Germline lookup yields CDR1 SGHNT and CDR2 YYREEE (reference sequence). The CDR3 loop is CASSFKRQNSGANVLTF. CDR3 sequence (DNA): TGTGCCAGCAGCTTTAAGAGACAAAACTCTGGGGCCAACGTCCTGACTTTC.

The chain recombines TRBV5-1 with TRBJ2-2; 9 nucleotides match TRBD2. This CDR3 is built from 17 residues. Germline CDR1 SGHRS, CDR2 YFSETQ. V dropped 2 bases and J dropped 4; count of bases not matched to a gene: 9. CDR3 in DNA: TGCGCCAGCAGCTTCCCTGGCGGGGGGGCACCCACCGGGGAGCTGTTTTTT. Protein sequence: CASSFPGGGAPTGELFF.

CDR3 in amino acids: CASSQLPSGGLSNQPQHF. The CDR3 DNA is TGTGCCAGCAGCCAACTCCCCTCTGGAGGGCTTAGCAATCAGCCCCAGCATTTT. The chain carries TRBV4-2 and TRBJ1-5, with unresolved D. Trimming took 2 bases from V and 0 from J, leaving 17 bases between them. Germline loops: CDR1 LGHNA, CDR2 YNFKEQ. The CDR3 runs to 18 residues.

The rearrangement links TRBV2 to TRBJ1-2; TRBD1 aligns across 8 bases. CDR3 length equals 13 residues. CDR1 and CDR2 from the germline V gene are SNHLY and FYNNEI. The V gene end was trimmed by 7 bases and the J gene end by 11 bases; junction bases not matched to a gene: 12. CDR3 nucleotide sequence: TGTGCCAGCAACCAAGACAGGGGTGGGGTTTACACCTTC. Translation: CASNQDRGGVYTF.

V is TRBV7-2 and J is TRBJ2-1, with 8 bases fitting TRBD2. Germline trimming cut 5 bases from V and 6 bases from J; bases unmatched to any gene: 6. Per the germline V gene, CDR1 is SGHTA and CDR2 is FQGNSA. The CDR3 consists of 14 residues. As DNA, the CDR3 is TGTGCCAGCAGCGCAGCCGGGACTAGCAATGAGCAGTTCTTC. Amino acid sequence: CASSAAGTSNEQFF.

This chain connects TRBV7-2 to TRBJ2-5, with 8 bases matching TRBD1. V trimming: 1 base; J trimming: 1 base; junction bases outside the gene matches: 8. The CDR3 consists of 17 residues. Germline V CDR1 and CDR2: SGHTA, FQGNSA. The CDR3 DNA reads TGTGCCAGCAGCTTAGTCCGGACAGGGCTTGGCCAAGAGACCCAGTACTTC. Protein: CASSLVRTGLGQETQYF.

In the case of this clonotype: A much larger clonotype is one base distant, so this may be a read error. This chain connects TRBV6-1 to TRBJ2-1; 15 nucleotides line up with TRBD2. The assigned J gene may be wrong: the sequence end matches TRBJ2-7 better. The CDR3 contains 17 residues. Germline assignment: CDR1 MNHNS and CDR2 SASEGT. The CDR3 DNA is TGTGCCAGCAGGTTCGGGACTAGCGGGGGGCCCTACAATGAGCAGTACTTC. This encodes CASRFGTSGGPYNEQYF.

The chain employs TRBV7-2 and TRBJ1-6; TRBD1 might be the D (6 bases). This CDR3 contains 18 residues. The V and J ends lost 5 bases and 4 bases respectively, with 21 bases between them. The V gene's germline CDR1 is SGHTA and CDR2 FQGNSA. CDR3 in DNA: TGTGCCAGCAGCCCTACGGACACAGGGTTTCGGTATAATTCACCCCTCCACTTT. It is translated as CASSPTDTGFRYNSPLHF.

In its sample, this clonotype was seen many times. The chain links TRBV20-1 to TRBJ2-5; D remains unclear. The V end was cut by 4 bases, the J end by 7 bases, with 13 bases between. The length of the CDR3 is 12 residues. Germline-derived CDR1 and CDR2 are DFQATT and SNEGSKA (reference sequence). CDR3 coding DNA: TGCAGTGCTAAGGACGGGCCGATGACCCAGTACTTC. Translated: CSAKDGPMTQYF.

The chain combines TRBV6-6 with TRBJ2-7; 10 bases are shared with TRBD1. This CDR3 has 16 residues. Germline CDR1 MNHNY, CDR2 SVGAGI (reference sequence). The junction had 9 bases not matched to a gene; V was cut back by 5 bases and J by 2 bases. For the CDR3, the DNA is TGTGCCAGCAGTCCGCCGGGACAGGGGCGGACCTACGAGCAGTACTTC. Its translation is CASSPPGQGRTYEQYF.